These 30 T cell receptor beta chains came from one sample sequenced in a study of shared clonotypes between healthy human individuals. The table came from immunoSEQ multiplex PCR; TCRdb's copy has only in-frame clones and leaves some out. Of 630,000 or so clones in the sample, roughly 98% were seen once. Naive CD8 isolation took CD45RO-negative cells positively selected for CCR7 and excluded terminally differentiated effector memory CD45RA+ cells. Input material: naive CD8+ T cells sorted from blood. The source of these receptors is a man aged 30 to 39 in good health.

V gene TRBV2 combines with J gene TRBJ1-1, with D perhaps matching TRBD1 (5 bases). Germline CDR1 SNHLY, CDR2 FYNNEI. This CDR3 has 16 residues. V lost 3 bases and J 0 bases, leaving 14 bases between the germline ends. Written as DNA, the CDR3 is TGTGCCAGCAGTGATTTTGGGGGACTCTTGAACACTGAAGCTTTCTTT. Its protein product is CASSDFGGLLNTEAFF. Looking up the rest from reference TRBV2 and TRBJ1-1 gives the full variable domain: EPEVTQTPSHQVTQMGQEVILRCVPISNHLYFYWYRQILGQKVEFLVSFYNNEISEKSEIFDDQFSVERPDGSNFTLKIRSTKLEDSAMYFCASSDFGGLLNTEAFFGQGTRLTVV.

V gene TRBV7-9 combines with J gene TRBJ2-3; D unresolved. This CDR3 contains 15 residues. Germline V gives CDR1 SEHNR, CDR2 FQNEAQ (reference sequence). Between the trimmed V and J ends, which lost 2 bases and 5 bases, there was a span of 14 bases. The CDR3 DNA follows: TGTGCCAGCAGCTTACTGGATAGCTTCCGAGATACGCAGTATTTT. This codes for CASSLLDSFRDTQYF.

CDR3 loop: CASSPRQGSNYGYTF. DNA for the CDR3: TGTGCCAGCAGCCCACGACAGGGGTCTAACTATGGCTACACCTTC. The chain carries TRBV9 and TRBJ1-2; 8 bases line up with TRBD1. Unmatched junction bases numbered 5, after V lost 4 bases and J lost 0 bases. The CDR3 loop spans 15 amino acids. Looked up from germline, CDR1 is SGDLS and CDR2 is YYNGEE.

The CDR3 DNA follows: TGCGCCAGCAGCCCAGAGCCGTTGGGTAATGAGCAGTTCTTC. Protein sequence: CASSPEPLGNEQFF. The chain combines TRBV4-1 with TRBJ2-1; D remains ambiguous. The V and J ends lost 4 bases and 7 bases respectively, with 14 bases between them. The germline gives CDR1 MGHRA, CDR2 YSYEKL. This CDR3 comprises 14 residues.

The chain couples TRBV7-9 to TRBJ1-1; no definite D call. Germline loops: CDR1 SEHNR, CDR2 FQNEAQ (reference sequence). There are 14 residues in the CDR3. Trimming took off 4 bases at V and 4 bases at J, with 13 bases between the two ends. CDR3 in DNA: TGTGCCAGCAGCTCCCTCTCCCAGATCACTGAAGCTTTCTTT. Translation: CASSSLSQITEAFF.

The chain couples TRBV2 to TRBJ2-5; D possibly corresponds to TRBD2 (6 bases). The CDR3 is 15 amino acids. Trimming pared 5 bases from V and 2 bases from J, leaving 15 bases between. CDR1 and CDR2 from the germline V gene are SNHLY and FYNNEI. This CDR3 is CASSNILGRQETQYF. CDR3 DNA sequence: TGTGCCAGCAGTAACATCCTGGGGAGGCAAGAGACCCAGTACTTC. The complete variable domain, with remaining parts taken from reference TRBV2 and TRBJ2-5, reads EPEVTQTPSHQVTQMGQEVILRCVPISNHLYFYWYRQILGQKVEFLVSFYNNEISEKSEIFDDQFSVERPDGSNFTLKIRSTKLEDSAMYFCASSNILGRQETQYFGPGTRLLVL.

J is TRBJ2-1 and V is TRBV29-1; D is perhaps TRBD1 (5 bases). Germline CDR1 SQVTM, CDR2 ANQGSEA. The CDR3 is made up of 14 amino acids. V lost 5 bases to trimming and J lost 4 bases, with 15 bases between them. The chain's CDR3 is CSVRAGLLYNEQFF. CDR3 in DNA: TGCAGCGTTAGGGCAGGGCTATTATACAATGAGCAGTTCTTC.

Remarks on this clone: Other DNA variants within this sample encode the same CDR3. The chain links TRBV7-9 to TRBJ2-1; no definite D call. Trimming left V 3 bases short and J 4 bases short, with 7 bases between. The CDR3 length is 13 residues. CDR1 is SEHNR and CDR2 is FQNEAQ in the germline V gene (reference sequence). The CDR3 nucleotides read TGTGCCAGCAGCTTGGTTCAGTACAATGAGCAGTTCTTC. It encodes CASSLVQYNEQFF. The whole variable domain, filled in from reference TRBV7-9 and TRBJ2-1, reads DTGVSQNPRHKITKRGQNVTFRCDPISEHNRLYWYRQTLGQGPEFLTYFQNEAQLEKSRLLSDRFSAERPKGSFSTLEIQRTEQGDSAMYLCASSLVQYNEQFFGPGTRLTVL.

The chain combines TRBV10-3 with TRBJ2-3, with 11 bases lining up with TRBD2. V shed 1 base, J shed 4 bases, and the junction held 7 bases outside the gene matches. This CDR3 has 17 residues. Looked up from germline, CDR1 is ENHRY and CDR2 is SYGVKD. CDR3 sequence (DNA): TGTGCCATCAGTGAGTGGGTAGCGGGAGGGCCGCCAGATACGCAGTATTTT. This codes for CAISEWVAGGPPDTQYF.

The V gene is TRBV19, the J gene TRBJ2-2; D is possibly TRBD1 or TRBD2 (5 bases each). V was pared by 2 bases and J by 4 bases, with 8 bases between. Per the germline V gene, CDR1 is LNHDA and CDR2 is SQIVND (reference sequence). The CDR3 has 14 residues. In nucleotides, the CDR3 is TGTGCCAGTAGTATATCTGGGGGCACCGGGGAGCTGTTTTTT. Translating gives CASSISGGTGELFF.

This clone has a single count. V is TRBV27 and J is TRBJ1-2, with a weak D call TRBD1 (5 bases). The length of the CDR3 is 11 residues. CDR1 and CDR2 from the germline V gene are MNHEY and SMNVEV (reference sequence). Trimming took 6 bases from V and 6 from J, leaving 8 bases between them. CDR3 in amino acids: CASSQGNGYTF. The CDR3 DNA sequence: TGTGCCAGCAGCCAGGGAAATGGCTACACCTTC.

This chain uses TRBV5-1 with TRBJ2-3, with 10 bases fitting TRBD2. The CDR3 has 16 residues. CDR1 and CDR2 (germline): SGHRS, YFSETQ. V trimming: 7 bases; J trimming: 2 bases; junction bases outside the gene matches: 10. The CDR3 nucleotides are TGCGCCAGCCGCAATCGGACTAGCGGTCCCACAGATACGCAGTATTTT. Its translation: CASRNRTSGPTDTQYF.

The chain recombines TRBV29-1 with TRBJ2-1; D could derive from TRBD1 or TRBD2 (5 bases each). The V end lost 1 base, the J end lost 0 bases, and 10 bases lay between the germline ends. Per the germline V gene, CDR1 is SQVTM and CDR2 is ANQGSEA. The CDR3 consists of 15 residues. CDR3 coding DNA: TGCAGCGTTGAAGGAGGGGTTGGCTCCTACAATGAGCAGTTCTTC. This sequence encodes CSVEGGVGSYNEQFF.

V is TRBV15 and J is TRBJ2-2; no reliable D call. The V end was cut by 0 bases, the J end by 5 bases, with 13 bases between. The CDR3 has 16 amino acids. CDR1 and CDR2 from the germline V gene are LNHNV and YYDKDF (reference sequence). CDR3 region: CATSRDPTPQTGELFF. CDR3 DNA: TGTGCCACCAGCAGAGACCCAACCCCACAGACCGGGGAGCTGTTTTTT.

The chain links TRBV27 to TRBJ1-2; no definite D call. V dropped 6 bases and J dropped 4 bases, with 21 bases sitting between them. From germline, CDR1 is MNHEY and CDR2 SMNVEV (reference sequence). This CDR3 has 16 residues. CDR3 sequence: CASSRPRGGGFYGYTF. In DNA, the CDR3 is TGTGCCAGCAGCCGACCCCGGGGAGGAGGCTTCTATGGCTACACCTTC.

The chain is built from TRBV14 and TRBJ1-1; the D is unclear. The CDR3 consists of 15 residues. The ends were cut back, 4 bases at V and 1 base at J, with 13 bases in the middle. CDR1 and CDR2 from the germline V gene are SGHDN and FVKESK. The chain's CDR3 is CASSPLAAANTEAFF. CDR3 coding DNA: TGTGCCAGCAGCCCGTTGGCTGCTGCGAACACTGAAGCTTTCTTT.

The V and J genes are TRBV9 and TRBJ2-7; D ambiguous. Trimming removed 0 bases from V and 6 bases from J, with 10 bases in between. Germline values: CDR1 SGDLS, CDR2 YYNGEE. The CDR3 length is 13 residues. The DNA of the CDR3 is TGTGCCAGCAGCGTAGCAGTGGAGCTCGAGCAGTACTTC. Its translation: CASSVAVELEQYF.

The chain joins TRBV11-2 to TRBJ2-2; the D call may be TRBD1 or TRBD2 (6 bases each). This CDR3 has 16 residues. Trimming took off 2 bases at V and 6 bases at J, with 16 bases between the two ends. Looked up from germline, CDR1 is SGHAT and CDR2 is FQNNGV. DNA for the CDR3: TGTGCCAGCAGCTTACGGGGGCGCAGGGTGGCCGGGGAGCTGTTTTTT. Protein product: CASSLRGRRVAGELFF. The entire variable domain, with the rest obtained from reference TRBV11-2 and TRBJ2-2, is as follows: EAGVAQSPRYKIIEKRQSVAFWCNPISGHATLYWYQQILGQGPKLLIQFQNNGVVDDSQLPKDRFSAERLKGVDSTLKIQPAKLEDSAVYLCASSLRGRRVAGELFFGEGSRLTVL.

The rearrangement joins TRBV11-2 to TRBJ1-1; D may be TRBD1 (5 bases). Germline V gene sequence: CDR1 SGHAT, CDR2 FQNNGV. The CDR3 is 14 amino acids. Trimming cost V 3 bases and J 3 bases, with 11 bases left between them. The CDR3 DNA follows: TGTGCCAGCAGCTTTGGGGGGTTGGACACTGAAGCTTTCTTT. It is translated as CASSFGGLDTEAFF. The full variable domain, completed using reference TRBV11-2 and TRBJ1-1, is EAGVAQSPRYKIIEKRQSVAFWCNPISGHATLYWYQQILGQGPKLLIQFQNNGVVDDSQLPKDRFSAERLKGVDSTLKIQPAKLEDSAVYLCASSFGGLDTEAFFGQGTRLTVV.

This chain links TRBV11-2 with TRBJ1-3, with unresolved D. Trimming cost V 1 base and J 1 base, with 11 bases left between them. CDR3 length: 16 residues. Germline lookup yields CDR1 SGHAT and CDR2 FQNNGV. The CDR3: CASSLGPVSSGNTIYF. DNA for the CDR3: TGTGCCAGCAGCTTAGGGCCAGTGAGTTCTGGAAACACCATATATTTT.

CDR3 protein: CASSQGPGAQETQYF. CDR3 coding DNA: TGCGCCAGCAGCCAAGGTCCCGGGGCCCAAGAGACCCAGTACTTC. This sequence joins TRBV4-3 and TRBJ2-5; D may be TRBD1 or TRBD2 (5 bases each). CDR1 is LGHNA, CDR2 YSLEER, per germline. The CDR3 totals 15 residues. V was pared by 1 base and J by 1 base, with 10 bases between.

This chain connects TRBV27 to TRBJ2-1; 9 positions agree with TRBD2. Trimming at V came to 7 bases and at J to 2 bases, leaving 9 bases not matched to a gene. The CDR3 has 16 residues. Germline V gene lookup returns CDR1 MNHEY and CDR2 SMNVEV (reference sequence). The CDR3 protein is CASTRGLAGTYNEQFF. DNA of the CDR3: TGTGCCAGCACCCGGGGGCTAGCGGGAACCTACAATGAGCAGTTCTTC.

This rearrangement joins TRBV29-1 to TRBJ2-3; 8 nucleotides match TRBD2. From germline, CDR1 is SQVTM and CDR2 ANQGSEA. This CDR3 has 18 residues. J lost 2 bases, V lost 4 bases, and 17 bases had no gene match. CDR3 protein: CSVVAVSGTKATTDTQYF. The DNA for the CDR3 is TGCAGCGTTGTGGCGGTTAGCGGGACCAAGGCCACCACAGATACGCAGTATTTT.

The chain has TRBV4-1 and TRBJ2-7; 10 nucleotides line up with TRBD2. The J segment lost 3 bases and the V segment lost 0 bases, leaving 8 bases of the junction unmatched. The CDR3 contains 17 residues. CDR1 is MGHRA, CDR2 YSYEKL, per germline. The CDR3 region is CASSQESRTSGNYEQYF. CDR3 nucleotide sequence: TGCGCCAGCAGCCAAGAATCCCGGACTAGCGGAAACTACGAGCAGTACTTC.

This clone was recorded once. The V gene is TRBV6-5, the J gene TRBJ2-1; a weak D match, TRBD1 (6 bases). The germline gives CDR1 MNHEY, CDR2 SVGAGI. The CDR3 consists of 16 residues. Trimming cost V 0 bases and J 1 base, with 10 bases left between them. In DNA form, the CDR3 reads TGTGCCAGCAGTTACTCTCCGGACAGATCCTACAATGAGCAGTTCTTC. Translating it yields CASSYSPDRSYNEQFF.

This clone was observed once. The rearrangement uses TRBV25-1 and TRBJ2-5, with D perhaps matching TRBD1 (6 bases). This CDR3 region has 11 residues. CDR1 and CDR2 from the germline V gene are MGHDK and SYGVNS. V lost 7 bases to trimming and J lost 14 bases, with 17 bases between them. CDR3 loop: CASTAFRDIYF. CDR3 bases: TGTGCCAGCACCGCTTTCCGGGACATTTACTTC.

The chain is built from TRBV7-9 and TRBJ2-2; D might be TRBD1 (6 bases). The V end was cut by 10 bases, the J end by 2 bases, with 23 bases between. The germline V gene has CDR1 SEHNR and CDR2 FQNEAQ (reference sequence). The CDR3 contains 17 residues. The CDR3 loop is CATTFLGGQLNTGELFF. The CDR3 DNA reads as TGTGCCACCACTTTCCTTGGGGGACAACTAAACACCGGGGAGCTGTTTTTT.

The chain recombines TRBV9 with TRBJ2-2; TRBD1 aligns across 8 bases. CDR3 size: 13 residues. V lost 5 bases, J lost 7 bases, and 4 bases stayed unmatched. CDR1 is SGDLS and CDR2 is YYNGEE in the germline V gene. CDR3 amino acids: CASRSGGYGELFF. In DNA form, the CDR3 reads TGTGCCAGCAGGTCAGGGGGCTACGGGGAGCTGTTTTTT.

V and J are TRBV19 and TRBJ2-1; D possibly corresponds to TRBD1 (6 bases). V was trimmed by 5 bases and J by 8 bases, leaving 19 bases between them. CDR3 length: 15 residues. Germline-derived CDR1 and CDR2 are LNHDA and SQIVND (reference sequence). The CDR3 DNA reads TGTGCCAGTAGTCCTGACCGTTACAGGGTCGATGAGCAGTTCTTC. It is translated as CASSPDRYRVDEQFF.

The CDR3 sequence is CSVESGTTYNEQFF. The CDR3 DNA is TGCAGCGTTGAATCCGGGACTACTTACAATGAGCAGTTCTTC. J is TRBJ2-1 and V is TRBV29-1, with TRBD2 matching over 7 bases. The CDR3 loop spans 14 amino acids. Germline V gene sequence: CDR1 SQVTM, CDR2 ANQGSEA. V dropped 2 bases and J dropped 4; count of bases not matched to a gene: 5.